Sequencing of this TCR beta chain was carried out in a study of blood T cell repertoires in COVID-19. Across the whole study: Samples of COVID-19 (acute and convalescent) were obtained from the United States, Italy and Spain. Sample material is recorded as cDNA or gDNA derived from T cells, B-cell-depleted T cells, or PBMCs.

Per the original methods: Estimated nucleated cell counts came from reference gene primer amplification. Clones were read by immunoSEQ multiplex PCR, and TCRdb kept only the in-frame ones, dropping some. V, J and clone size are those of that table, while D and trimming were read from the DNA. This table has roughly 130,000 clones, around 80% appearing once. Losses at the gene ends were 4 bases for V and 5 bases for J; bases not matched to a gene: 5. From germline, CDR1 is SGDLS and CDR2 YYNGEE. The CDR3 extends over 15 amino acids. The J gene is TRBJ2-1, the V gene TRBV9, with 11 nucleotides matching TRBD2. This receptor was taken from a man aged 55 to 69 with acute or convalescent COVID-19. The sample taken for sequencing was peripheral blood. The CDR3 reads CASSSGTSGNNEQFF. In DNA, the CDR3 is TGTGCCAGCAGCTCCGGGACTAGCGGTAACAATGAGCAGTTCTTC.